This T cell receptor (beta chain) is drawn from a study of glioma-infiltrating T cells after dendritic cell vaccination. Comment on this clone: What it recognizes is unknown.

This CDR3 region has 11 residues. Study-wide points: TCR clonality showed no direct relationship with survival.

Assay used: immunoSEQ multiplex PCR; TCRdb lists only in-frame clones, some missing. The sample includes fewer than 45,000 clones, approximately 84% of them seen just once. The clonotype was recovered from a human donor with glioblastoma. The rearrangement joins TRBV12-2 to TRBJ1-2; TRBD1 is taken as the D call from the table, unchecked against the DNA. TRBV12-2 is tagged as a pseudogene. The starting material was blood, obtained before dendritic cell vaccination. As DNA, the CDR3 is TGTGCAAGGAGACAGAACTATGGCTACACCTTC. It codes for CARRQNYGYTF.